The clone carrying this TCR beta chain came up once. Its target is not known. The ends lost 4 bases at V and 1 base at J; junction bases unmatched: 10. CDR1 and CDR2 from the germline V gene are SGHVS and FQNEAQ. This CDR3 is built from 18 residues. This specimen comes from a study of cytomegalovirus exposure and HLA in healthy donors. Study findings and constraints: Reported findings show TCR beta sequences accurately forecast HLA-A and HLA-B alleles in most subjects. Across donors, presence/absence analyses took sequencing depth to be roughly uniform. Researchers catalogued approximately 170 TCR beta chains as cytomegalovirus-associated.

13 Jbeta primers and 60 Vbeta primers were used for the PCR. The assay was immunoSEQ multiplex PCR, and TCRdb's table has in-frame clones only and misses some. The profile covers 95,000 to 150,000 clones, with about 68% appearing a single time and 3% to 5% taken by the ten largest. The donors comprised healthy bone marrow donors. The rearrangement joins TRBV7-8 to TRBJ2-2; 9 bases align to TRBD2. Sequenced sample: PBMCs. This sequence originates from a man aged 35-49 years in good health and CMV-seropositive. The DNA for the CDR3 is TGTGCCAGCAGCTCCTCACTAGCGGGTATGGGGAACACCGGGGAGCTGTTTTTT. Translated, it gives CASSSSLAGMGNTGELFF. The variable domain in full, completed from reference TRBV7-8 and TRBJ2-2, reads GAGVSQSPRYKVAKRGQDVALRCDPISGHVSLFWYQQALGQGPEFLTYFQNEAQLDKSGLPSDRFFAERPEGSVSTLKIQRTQQEDSAVYLCASSSSLAGMGNTGELFFGEGSRLTVL.